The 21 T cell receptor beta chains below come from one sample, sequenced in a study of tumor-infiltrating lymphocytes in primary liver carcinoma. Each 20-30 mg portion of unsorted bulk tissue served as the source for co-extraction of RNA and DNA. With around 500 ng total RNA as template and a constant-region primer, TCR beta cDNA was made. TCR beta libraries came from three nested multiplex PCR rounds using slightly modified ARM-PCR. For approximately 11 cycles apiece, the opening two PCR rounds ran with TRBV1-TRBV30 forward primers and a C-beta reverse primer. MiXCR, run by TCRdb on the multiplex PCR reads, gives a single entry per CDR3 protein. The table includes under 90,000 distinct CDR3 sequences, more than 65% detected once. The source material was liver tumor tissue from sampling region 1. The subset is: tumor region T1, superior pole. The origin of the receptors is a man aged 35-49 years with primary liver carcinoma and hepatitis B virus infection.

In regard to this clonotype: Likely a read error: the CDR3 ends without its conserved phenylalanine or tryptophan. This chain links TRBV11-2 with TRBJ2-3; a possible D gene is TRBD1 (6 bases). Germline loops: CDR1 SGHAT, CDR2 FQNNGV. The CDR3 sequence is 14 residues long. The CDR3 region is CVSSLSRGSDTQYS. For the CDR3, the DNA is TGTGTCAGCAGCTTATCCAGGGGATCAGATACACAGTATTCT.

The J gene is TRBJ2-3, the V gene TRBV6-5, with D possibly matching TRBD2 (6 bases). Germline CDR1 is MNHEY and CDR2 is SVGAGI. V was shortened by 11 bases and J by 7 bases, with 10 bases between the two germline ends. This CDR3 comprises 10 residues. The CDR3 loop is CAHGGNTQYF. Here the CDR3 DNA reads TGTGCCCATGGAGGGAATACGCAGTATTTT.

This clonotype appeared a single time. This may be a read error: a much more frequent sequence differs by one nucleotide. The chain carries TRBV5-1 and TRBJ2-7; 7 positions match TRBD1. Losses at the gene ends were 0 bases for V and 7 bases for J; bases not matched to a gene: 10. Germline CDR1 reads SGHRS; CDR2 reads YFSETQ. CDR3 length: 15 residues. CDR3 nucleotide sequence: TGCGCCAGCAGCTTGGGCGAGACAGGGCTGAGTGAGCAGTACTTC. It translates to CASSLGETGLSEQYF.

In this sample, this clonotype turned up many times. The CDR3 spells CASSYYLQGTYNEQFF. The CDR3 nucleotides read TGTGCCAGCAGTTACTACTTACAGGGGACTTACAATGAGCAGTTCTTC. The chain recombines TRBV6-2 or TRBV6-3 with TRBJ2-1; a weak D match, TRBD1 (7 bases). There are 16 residues in the CDR3. The germline V gene encodes CDR1 MNHEY and CDR2 SVGEGT. V was cut by 1 base and J by 4 bases, with 14 bases left in between.

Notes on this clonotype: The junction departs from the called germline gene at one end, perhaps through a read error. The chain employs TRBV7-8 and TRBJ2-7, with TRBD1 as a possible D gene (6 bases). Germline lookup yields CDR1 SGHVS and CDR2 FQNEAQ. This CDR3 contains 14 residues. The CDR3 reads CASSIGQRGEEHYF. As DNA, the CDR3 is TGTGCCAGCAGCATAGGACAGAGAGGTGAAGAGCATTACTTC.

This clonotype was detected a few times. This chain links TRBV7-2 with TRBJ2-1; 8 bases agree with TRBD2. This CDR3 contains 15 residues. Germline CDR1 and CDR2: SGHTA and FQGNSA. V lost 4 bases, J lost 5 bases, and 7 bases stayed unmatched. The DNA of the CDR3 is TGTGCCAGCAGCTCCCGCCTAGCGGGTAACAATGAGCAGTTCTTC. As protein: CASSSRLAGNNEQFF.

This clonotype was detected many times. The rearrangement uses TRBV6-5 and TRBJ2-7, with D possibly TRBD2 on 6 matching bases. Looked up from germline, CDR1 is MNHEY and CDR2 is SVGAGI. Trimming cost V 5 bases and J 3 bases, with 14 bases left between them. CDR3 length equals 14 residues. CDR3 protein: CASSSPGLGYEQYF. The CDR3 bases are TGTGCCAGCAGTAGCCCGGGACTTGGCTACGAGCAGTACTTC.

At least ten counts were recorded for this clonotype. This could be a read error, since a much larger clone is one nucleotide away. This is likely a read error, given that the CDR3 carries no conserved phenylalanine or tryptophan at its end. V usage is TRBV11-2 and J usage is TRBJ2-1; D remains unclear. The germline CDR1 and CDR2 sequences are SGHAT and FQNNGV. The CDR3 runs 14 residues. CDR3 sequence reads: CASSSAAGGNGQFC. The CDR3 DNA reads TGTGCCAGCAGCTCCGCTGCAGGCGGTAATGGGCAGTTCTGC.

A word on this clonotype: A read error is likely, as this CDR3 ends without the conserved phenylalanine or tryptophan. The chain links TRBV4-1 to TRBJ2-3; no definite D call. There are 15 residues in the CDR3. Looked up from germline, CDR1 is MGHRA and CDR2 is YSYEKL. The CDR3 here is CASSHEPSGTDTQYC. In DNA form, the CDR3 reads TGCGCCAGCAGCCATGAGCCTAGTGGCACCGATACGCAGTATTGT.

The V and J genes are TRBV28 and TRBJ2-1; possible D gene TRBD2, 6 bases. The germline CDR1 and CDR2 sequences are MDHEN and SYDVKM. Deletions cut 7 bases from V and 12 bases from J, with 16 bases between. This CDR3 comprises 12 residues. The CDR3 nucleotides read TGTGCCAGCACCGTCGGGAGCGATGTGCAGTTCTTC. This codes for CASTVGSDVQFF.

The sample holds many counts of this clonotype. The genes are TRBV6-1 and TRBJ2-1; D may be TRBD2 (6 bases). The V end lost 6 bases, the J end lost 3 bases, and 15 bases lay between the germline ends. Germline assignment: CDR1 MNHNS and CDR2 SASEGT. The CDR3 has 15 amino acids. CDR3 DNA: TGTGCCAGCAGGGCATGGCCTAGCGACTACAATGAGCAGTTCTTC. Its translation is CASRAWPSDYNEQFF.

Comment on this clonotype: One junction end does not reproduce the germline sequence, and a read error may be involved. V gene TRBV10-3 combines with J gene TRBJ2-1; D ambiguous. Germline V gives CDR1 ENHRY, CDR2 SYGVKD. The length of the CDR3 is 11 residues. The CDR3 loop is CAIQGTHDQFF. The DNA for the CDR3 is TGTGCCATCCAAGGTACCCATGATCAGTTCTTC.

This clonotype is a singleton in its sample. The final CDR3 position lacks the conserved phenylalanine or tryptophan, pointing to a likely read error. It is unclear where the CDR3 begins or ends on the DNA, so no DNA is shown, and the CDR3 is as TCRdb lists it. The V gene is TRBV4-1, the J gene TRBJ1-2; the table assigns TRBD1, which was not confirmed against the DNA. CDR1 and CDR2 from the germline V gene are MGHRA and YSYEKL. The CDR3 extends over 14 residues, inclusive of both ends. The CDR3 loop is CASSLTQGIEGYTL.

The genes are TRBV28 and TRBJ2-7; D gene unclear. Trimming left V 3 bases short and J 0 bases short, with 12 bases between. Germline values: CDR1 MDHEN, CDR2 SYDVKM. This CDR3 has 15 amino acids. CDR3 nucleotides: TGTGCCAGCAGTTTGTCCGGGTGGAGCTCCTACGAGCAGTACTTC. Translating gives CASSLSGWSSYEQYF.

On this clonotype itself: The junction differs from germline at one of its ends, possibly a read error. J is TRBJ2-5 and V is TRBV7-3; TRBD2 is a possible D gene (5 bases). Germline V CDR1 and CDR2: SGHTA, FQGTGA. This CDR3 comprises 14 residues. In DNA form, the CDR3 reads TGCGCCAGCAGCGACGGAGGAGTACAAGAGACCCAGTACTTC. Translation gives CASSDGGVQETQYF.

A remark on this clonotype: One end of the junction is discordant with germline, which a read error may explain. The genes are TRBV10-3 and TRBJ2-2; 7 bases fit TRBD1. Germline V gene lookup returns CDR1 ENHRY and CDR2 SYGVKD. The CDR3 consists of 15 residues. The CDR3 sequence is CVISVGTASTGELFF. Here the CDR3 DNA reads TGTGTCATCAGTGTGGGGACAGCGAGCACCGGGGAGCTGTTTTTT.

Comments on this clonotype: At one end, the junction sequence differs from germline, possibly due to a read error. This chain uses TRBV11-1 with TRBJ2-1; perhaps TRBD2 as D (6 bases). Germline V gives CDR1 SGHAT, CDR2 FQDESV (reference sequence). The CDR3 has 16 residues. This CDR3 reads CVSSLGLGLPVHEQFF. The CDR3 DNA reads TGTGTCAGCAGCTTAGGCCTGGGACTTCCTGTGCATGAGCAGTTCTTC.

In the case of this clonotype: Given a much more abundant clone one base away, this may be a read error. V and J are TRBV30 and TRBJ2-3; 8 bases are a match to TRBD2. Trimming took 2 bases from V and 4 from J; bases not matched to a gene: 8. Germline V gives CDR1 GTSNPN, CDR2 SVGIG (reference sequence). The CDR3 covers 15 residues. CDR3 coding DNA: TGTGCCTGGAGTTCATTAACGGGAGGGGCAGATACGCAGTATTTT. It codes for CAWSSLTGGADTQYF.

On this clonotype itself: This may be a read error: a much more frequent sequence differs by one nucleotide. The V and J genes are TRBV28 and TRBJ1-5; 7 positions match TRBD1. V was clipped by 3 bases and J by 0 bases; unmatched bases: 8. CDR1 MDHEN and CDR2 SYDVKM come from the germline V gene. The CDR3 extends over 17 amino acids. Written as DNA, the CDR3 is TGTGCCAGCAGTTTTTCGGACAGGCTTTATAGCAATCAGCCCCAGCATTTT. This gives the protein CASSFSDRLYSNQPQHF.

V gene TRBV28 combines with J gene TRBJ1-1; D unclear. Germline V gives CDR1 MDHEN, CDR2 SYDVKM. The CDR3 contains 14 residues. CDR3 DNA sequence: TGTGTCAGTCACAGCCGCGGGTTGAACACTGAAGCTTTCTTT. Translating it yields CVSHSRGLNTEAFF.

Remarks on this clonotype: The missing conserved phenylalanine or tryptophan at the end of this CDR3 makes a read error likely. The CDR3 bases are TGTGCCAGCGGTATAGGAGATACGCAGTATTTA. As protein: CASGIGDTQYL. This chain connects TRBV28 to TRBJ2-3; D unclear. Germline V gives CDR1 MDHEN, CDR2 SYDVKM. V lost 8 bases and J 5 bases, leaving 8 bases between the germline ends. This CDR3 comprises 11 residues.